Listed below are T cell receptor beta chains from one sample, sequenced in a study of blood T cells in healthy people across ages. TCRdb passed the 5' RACE reads through MiXCR, listing each CDR3 protein once. The sample consists of some 1.5 million distinct CDR3 sequences, approximately 42% of them appearing once. Input material: blood. The receptors come from a woman aged 18 to 35 in good health. Each CDR3 is given with its conserved first and last residue. A D gene is named only where the DNA matches it firmly. Some rows have no size entry. The others give once, few or many, or a class for an expanded clone.

D gene | clone size | J gene | V gene | CDR3 DNA | CDR3 protein
TRBD2 | NA | TRBJ2-7 | TRBV29-1 | TGCAGCGCCACTAGCGTTCCCTACGAGCAGTACTTC | CSATSVPYEQYF
TRBD2 | many | TRBJ2-7 | TRBV20-1 | TGCAGTGCTATCGTTCCTATGGGCCTAGCGGGAGGGCCCCTCAGCTCCTACGAGCAGTACTTC | CSAIVPMGLAGGPLSSYEQYF
NA | NA | TRBJ2-6 | TRBV15 | TGTGCCACCAGCAGAGGAGGGAACTCTGGGGCCAACGTCCTGACTTTC | CATSRGGNSGANVLTF
NA | NA | TRBJ1-5 | TRBV12-3/TRBV12-4 | TGTGCCAGCAGTTTGGTCCTGTGGCAGCCCCAGCATTTT | CASSLVLWQPQHF
NA | NA | TRBJ1-2 | TRBV29-1 | TGCAGCGTTGAAGTAGGGGTCGTAGGGAACTATGGCTACACCTTC | CSVEVGVVGNYGYTF
NA | few | TRBJ2-3 | TRBV12-3/TRBV12-4 | TGTGCCAGCAGTTTGCGCCCTGCCACAGATACGCAGTATTTT | CASSLRPATDTQYF
TRBD1 | NA | TRBJ2-5 | TRBV27 | TGTGCCAGCAGTTTATGGGACAGGGCGGAGACCCAGTACTTC | CASSLWDRAETQYF
NA | NA | TRBJ2-6 | TRBV28 | TGTGCCAGCAGTTCTGGGGGACTTCGCTCTGGGGCCAACGTCCTGACTTTC | CASSSGGLRSGANVLTF
NA | few | TRBJ2-3 | TRBV29-1 | TGCAGCGCCCGATTACATGGTTACACAGATACGCAGTATTTT | CSARLHGYTDTQYF
NA | NA | TRBJ1-1 | TRBV6-2/TRBV6-3 | TGTGCCAGCAGTTCTGGGCAAATTGAAGCTTTCTTT | CASSSGQIEAFF
TRBD2 | NA | TRBJ2-3 | TRBV9 | TGTGCCAGCAGTCGTACAGCGGGAGCCGGGGATACGCAGTATTTT | CASSRTAGAGDTQYF
NA | NA | TRBJ2-3 | TRBV20-1 | TGCAGTGCTAGAGCCTTGGACGGGCAAACTGTCGATACGCAGTATTTT | CSARALDGQTVDTQYF
NA | many | TRBJ2-5 | TRBV29-1 | TGCAGCGTGGACTCTGGGGTAGGGACCCAGTACTTC | CSVDSGVGTQYF
TRBD2 | few | TRBJ2-1 | TRBV29-1 | TGCAGCGTTGACGCGGGAGACTCCTACAATGAGCAGTTCTTC | CSVDAGDSYNEQFF
NA | few | TRBJ2-3 | TRBV20-1 | TGCAGTGCTAGAGATTGGCGACTGCTAAGGGCAGATACGCAGTATTTT | CSARDWRLLRADTQYF
NA | once | TRBJ1-1 | TRBV6-5 | TGTGCCAGCAGGTACTCTGGGGGGAACACTGAAGCTTTCTTT | CASRYSGGNTEAFF
TRBD1 | few | TRBJ1-2 | TRBV27 | TGTGCCAGCAGGGGGACAGAAAACTATGGCTACACCTTC | CASRGTENYGYTF
TRBD2 | few | TRBJ2-1 | TRBV12-3/TRBV12-4 | TGTGCCAGCAGTGCTAGCGGGGCTATCAATGAGCAGTTCTTC | CASSASGAINEQFF
NA | NA | TRBJ2-7 | TRBV4-1 | TGCGCCAGCGGCGGCATTGGCCCTACCTTCTACGAGCAGTACTTC | CASGGIGPTFYEQYF
TRBD1 | NA | TRBJ2-4 | TRBV5-1 | TGCGCCAGCAGCATGGGACAGAACAACATTCAGTACTTC | CASSMGQNNIQYF
TRBD1 | few | TRBJ2-7 | TRBV29-1 | TGCAGCGTTTCGGACAGGCCGGCCTACGAGCAGTACTTC | CSVSDRPAYEQYF
NA | many | TRBJ2-1 | TRBV4-3 | TGCGCCAGCAGCCAAGCACAAGTTTTCAATGAGCAGTTCTTC | CASSQAQVFNEQFF
TRBD2 | NA | TRBJ2-7 | TRBV20-1 | TGCAGTGCTAGTGCAGCGGGAAACTCCTACAATGAGCAGTACTTC | CSASAAGNSYNEQYF
NA | NA | TRBJ2-5 | TRBV5-4 | TGTGCCAGCAGCTTGGTGACACACGGGACCCAGTACTTC | CASSLVTHGTQYF
NA | NA | TRBJ2-2 | TRBV4-3 | TGCGCCAGCGGAATCCAACAGAACACCAGGGAGCTGTTTTTT | CASGIQQNTRELFF
NA | NA | TRBJ2-7 | TRBV11-3 | TGTGCCAGCAGCGCCGGATGGGGTTCGCCCTACGAGCATTACTTC | CASSAGWGSPYEHYF
NA | NA | TRBJ2-1 | TRBV27 | TGTGCCACCTCGTCCTCCTACAATGAGCAGTTCTTC | CATSSSYNEQFF
NA | few | TRBJ2-1 | TRBV27 | TGTGCCAGCAGTAACCCGAGCAGTGAGCAGTTCTTC | CASSNPSSEQFF
NA | few | TRBJ2-3 | TRBV27 | TGTGCCAGCAGTTCTCTAGGACGGAGCACAGATACGCAGTATTTT | CASSSLGRSTDTQYF
NA | NA | TRBJ1-2 | TRBV4-3 | TGCGCCAGCAGCCAAGAGGGCCCAAGTTGGTATGGCTTCACCTTC | CASSQEGPSWYGFTF
TRBD1 | few | TRBJ2-1 | TRBV11-2 | TGTGCCAGCAGATTTCGGGACAGCTCCTACAATGAGCAGTTCTTC | CASRFRDSSYNEQFF
NA | NA | TRBJ1-1 | TRBV20-1 | TGCAGTGCTAGAGAGGGGGGCGCTACTGAAGCTTTCTTT | CSAREGGATEAFF
NA | NA | TRBJ2-3 | TRBV5-1 | TGCGCCAGCAGCTTCTTCGCGAGGGGCACAGATACGCAGTATTTT | CASSFFARGTDTQYF
NA | many | TRBJ1-2 | TRBV4-1 | TGCGCCAGCAGCCAACAGGGACCTAACTATGGCTACACCTTC | CASSQQGPNYGYTF
TRBD2 | NA | TRBJ2-3 | TRBV4-3 | TGCGCCAGCAGCCAGCGGGGGGGCGGGACAGATACGCAGTATTTT | CASSQRGGGTDTQYF
NA | few | TRBJ2-5 | TRBV13 | TGTGCCAGCAGCCTTTGGGCCAGACATCAAGAGACCCAGTACTTC | CASSLWARHQETQYF
NA | few | TRBJ1-1 | TRBV5-1 | TGCGCCAGCAGCTTGGCGGCAATGGAGTTTTTCACTGAAGCTTTCTTT | CASSLAAMEFFTEAFF
NA | few | TRBJ2-5 | TRBV4-3 | TGCGCCAGCAGCCAATCCGGAGGGCTGGAGCAGTACTTC | CASSQSGGLEQYF
NA | NA | TRBJ1-5 | TRBV20-1 | TGCAGTGCTAGCGCGGGACTTCACCAGCCCCAGCATTTT | CSASAGLHQPQHF
TRBD1 | few | TRBJ1-2 | TRBV7-2 | TGTGCCAGCAGCTTAGATTCAGGGGGCGATGGCTACACCTTC | CASSLDSGGDGYTF
NA | NA | TRBJ1-2 | TRBV20-1 | TGCAGTGCTAGACGGGGCGGCGGCTACACCTTC | CSARRGGGYTF
NA | NA | TRBJ2-2 | TRBV5-1 | TGCGCCAGCAGCTGGACCTTAGGCGGGGAGCTGTTTTTT | CASSWTLGGELFF
TRBD1 | NA | TRBJ2-7 | TRBV7-9 | TGTGCCAGCAGCTTAGGTAGGGGACAGGGGGCGTACGAGCAGTACTTC | CASSLGRGQGAYEQYF
NA | NA | TRBJ2-1 | TRBV20-1 | TGCAGTGCTAGGCAGAGGGGTCCCTACAATGAGCAGTTCTTC | CSARQRGPYNEQFF
TRBD2 | NA | TRBJ2-5 | TRBV28 | TGTGCCAGCAGTTTGCCCGCGGCGGGGGTAGTCAATGAGCAGTACTTC | CASSLPAAGVVNEQYF
NA | NA | TRBJ1-1 | TRBV20-1 | TGCAGTGCTAGAATAGGGGAGGGGTTGAACACTGAAGCTTTCTTT | CSARIGEGLNTEAFF
TRBD1 | few | TRBJ2-3 | TRBV5-4 | TGTGCCAGCAGCAAGCCGGGACAGGGGTCAGATACGCAGTATTTT | CASSKPGQGSDTQYF
NA | once | TRBJ1-2 | TRBV12-3/TRBV12-4 | TGTGCCAGCAGTTCGAGGGCCACACCTAACTATGGCTACACCTTC | CASSSRATPNYGYTF
NA | NA | TRBJ1-2 | TRBV6-1 | TGTGCCACCCTGCCCGAGGGTAGCTATGGCTACACCTTC | CATLPEGSYGYTF
TRBD2 | NA | TRBJ2-2 | TRBV4-3 | TGCGCCAGCAGCCAAGAGGCTAGCGGGAGAACCGGGGAGCTGTTTTTT | CASSQEASGRTGELFF
NA | NA | TRBJ2-3 | TRBV29-1 | TGCAGCGTCCAAACTATCGTCTTTAGCACAGATACGCAGTATTTT | CSVQTIVFSTDTQYF
TRBD1 | NA | TRBJ1-6 | TRBV14 | TGTGCCAGCAGCCAAGATACGGGACAGCTCAATTCACCCCTCCACTTT | CASSQDTGQLNSPLHF
NA | NA | TRBJ2-3 | TRBV21-1 | TGTGCCAGCAGCCTCTACATTTGGACAGGGACCACAGATACGCAGTATTTT | CASSLYIWTGTTDTQYF